This paragraph covers one T cell receptor beta chain sequence. Its antigen remains undetermined. No per-base quality is available; no much larger clone lies one base away. TCRbeta CDR3 regions were amplified from genomic DNA using the immunoSEQ Assay, a bias-controlled multiplex PCR. For the original study's pipeline: Nucleated cell counts per sample were estimated from amplification of reference gene primers within the assay. Sequence reads were collapsed and filtered to measure the absolute abundance of every unique TCRbeta CDR3 rearrangement. For each sample, productive Simpson clonality was calculated as the square root of Simpson's diversity index across productive rearrangements. As stored in TCRdb, this immuneACCESS dataset retains in-frame rearrangements with V and J assigned. A fraction of the clones does not appear; measured against another copy, unresolved V genes explain less than half of the discrepancy, and the remainder lacks a known reason. V and J calls and clone size come straight from that table; D and trimming were deduced from the DNA. The sample yields under 250,000 clones; approximately 85% were counted once. The top ten constitute about 2.4% of the sample.

The sample comes from a study of blood T cell repertoires in COVID-19 (dated by TCRdb to between 2020 and 2021). About the full investigation: The collaborator samples originated in the United States, Italy and Spain and spanned the acute and convalescent phases of COVID-19. A freely available public database, intended as a resource for researchers studying the immune response to SARS-CoV-2, is where the repertoires were released. Subjects who had been exposed to COVID-19, were actively infected with it, or had recovered from it provided the deeply sampled blood TCRbeta repertoires that made up the dataset. The prospective study material was composed of cDNA or gDNA derived from T cells, B-cell-depleted T cells, or PBMCs. Samples were obtained from the ongoing ImmuneRACE study (first 160 participants) and from over 1,000 subjects provided by 6 global collaborators. Where available, HLA class I and class II types were taken from metadata supplied by the sample provider and were not determined by assay-based typing. Nearly every sample came with metadata listing a de-identified subject ID, COVID-19 status, age in years and sex. On the study overall, not on this receptor specifically: The amount of clinical and demographic metadata varied by source and participant and was provided uncurated.

The CDR3, from cysteine to phenylalanine, totals 15 residues. Of all the DNA, just the CDR3 is kept, 45 bases in frame from base 1. Germline trimming: 5 bases from V, 4 bases from J; junction bases outside gene matches: 8. CDR1 SGHTA and CDR2 FQGNSA were looked up in the germline V gene. In Seattle, one collaborating source enrolled patients while the infection was active and tracked those patients longitudinally over the course of disease. The collaborating institutions used their own protocols to collect whole blood in K2EDTA tubes. Collaborator samples were shipped for TCRbeta analysis as frozen whole blood, isolated PBMCs, or DNA extracted from either sample type.

The receptor was isolated from an older woman with COVID-19, enrolled during active disease. Recombination linked TRBV7-2 to TRBJ1-5; 7 of the junction bases match TRBD1. The sample consisted of peripheral blood. The CDR3 protein: CASSPWTGPNQPQHF. In nucleotides, the sequence is TGTGCCAGCAGCCCGTGGACAGGTCCGAATCAGCCCCAGCATTTT. The CDR3, completed at both ends by the reference TRBV7-2 and TRBJ1-5 genes, gives the full variable domain GAGVSQSPSNKVTEKGKDVELRCDPISGHTALYWYRQSLGQGLEFLIYFQGNSAPDKSGLPSDRFSAERTGGSVSTLTIQRTQQEDSAVYLCASSPWTGPNQPQHFGDGTRLSIL.